This TCR beta chain originates from a study of cytomegalovirus exposure and HLA in healthy donors. Whole-study findings and limits: As a later analysis showed, a missense DCLRE1C variant was linked to trimming of TCR beta V- and J-genes. A likely sequencing artifact accounted for one observed cluster of highly shared sequence variants.

A note on this clone: Its antigen is unidentified.

Vbeta (60) and Jbeta (13) primers were used in the PCR. Sequencing was performed with immunoSEQ multiplex PCR; in TCRdb, only in-frame clones are kept and a portion is missing. This sample carries 150,000 to 200,000 clones, nearly 80% of them seen once, and the ten largest clones take around an eighth. The CDR3 length is 13 residues. Per germline, CDR1 MDHEN and CDR2 SYDVKM. Trimming stripped 5 bases from V and 1 base from J, with 9 bases between. The sequenced sample was PBMCs. The TCR originated in a man in his forties or fifties in good health and CMV-seropositive. The chain is built from TRBV28 and TRBJ2-7, with a possible D match to TRBD1 (6 bases). The CDR3 loop reads CASSRGQSYEQYF. CDR3 DNA: TGTGCCAGCAGTCGAGGACAGTCCTACGAGCAGTACTTC.